This T cell receptor beta chain derives from a study of molecular identifiers for immune sequencing clone quantification. The CDR3 has 15 amino acids. The V end lost 1 base, the J end lost 4 bases, and 13 bases lay between the germline ends. Germline CDR1 and CDR2: MGHRA and YSYEKL. TCRdb re-called the PCR reads with MiXCR, one entry per CDR3 protein. There are about 640,000 distinct CDR3 sequences in the sample; roughly 21% occur only once, and roughly 0.9% lies in the top ten. This clonotype appeared many times. This clonotype was sampled from a human donor in good health. Some libraries in this study had Jurkat cell RNA spiked in. The chain is built from TRBV4-1 and TRBJ1-2, with D unresolved. Sample: naive CD8+ T cells from blood, with Jurkat cell RNA spiked in. Subset of the sample: FACS-sorted CD8+CD4-CCR7+CD45RA+ naive T cells. The CDR3 sequence: CASSQGADAAYGYTF. The CDR3 bases are TGCGCCAGCAGCCAAGGGGCGGACGCCGCCTATGGCTACACCTTC.